The sequence of this T cell receptor (beta chain) was determined in a study of CD8 T cells in ankylosing spondylitis. There are many counts of this clonotype. The V end was cut by 1 base, the J end by 5 bases, with 6 bases between. The CDR3 contains 13 residues. Per the germline V gene, CDR1 is SGHTS and CDR2 is YDEGEE. The authors made TCR beta libraries by quantitative 5'-RACE with molecular barcodes. TCRdb re-called the 5' RACE reads through MiXCR, storing one row per CDR3 protein. The sample holds more than 300,000 distinct CDR3 sequences; more than 9% are singletons and the top ten take around 8.4%.

The source material was blood, either unsorted or a sorted T cell fraction (not recorded which). V and J are TRBV5-8 and TRBJ2-2; D is unclear. This clonotype was obtained from a female donor with ankylosing spondylitis or in good health (not recorded which). The CDR3 region is CASSLLRTGELFF. The CDR3 DNA follows: TGTGCCAGCAGCTTGCTGCGGACCGGGGAGCTGTTTTTT.